The rows below give T cell receptor beta chains drawn from one sample of a study of cytomegalovirus exposure and HLA in healthy donors. Sequencing used immunoSEQ multiplex PCR; TCRdb keeps in-frame clones, though not all of them. Of around 140,000 clones detected, around nine tenths appear once; the ten largest clones hold around 5.2%. The sample comprised PBMCs. The source of these receptors is a woman in her 30s in good health and CMV-seronegative. Each CDR3 is given with its conserved first and last residue. The order of the fields is J gene, D gene, clone size, CDR3 length, V gene, CDR3 protein, CDR3 DNA. The D gene is left open where the match is weak. Part of the rows lack a size; the others show once, few, many or a class for expanded clones.

>TRBJ2-7|TRBD1|.|15|TRBV19
CASSWGTGLFYEQYF
TGTGCCAGTAGTTGGGGGACAGGGTTATTTTACGAGCAGTACTTC
>TRBJ2-3|.|.|14|TRBV19
CASSTKQGRDTQYF
TGTGCCAGTAGTACGAAACAGGGTCGAGATACGCAGTATTTT
>TRBJ2-7|.|.|14|TRBV9
CASSTTASSYEQYF
TGTGCCAGCAGCACGACAGCGAGCTCCTACGAGCAGTACTTC
>TRBJ2-7|.|.|14|TRBV9
CASSMAGGSYEQYF
TGTGCCAGCAGCATGGCAGGGGGGTCCTACGAGCAGTACTTC
>TRBJ2-5|TRBD2|few|15|TRBV7-2
CASSPAASGEGTQYF
TGTGCCAGCAGCCCGGCGGCTAGCGGGGAGGGGACCCAGTACTTC
>TRBJ2-5|.|.|13|TRBV6-1
CASVQSNQETQYF
TGTGCCAGCGTACAATCCAACCAAGAGACCCAGTACTTC
>TRBJ2-2|.|.|15|TRBV11-3
CASSSGAANTGELFF
TGTGCCAGCAGCTCTGGGGCAGCGAACACCGGGGAGCTGTTTTTT
>TRBJ1-2|.|.|14|TRBV7-2
CASSLVGGAEGYTF
TGTGCCAGCAGCTTAGTCGGGGGGGCGGAGGGCTACACCTTC
>TRBJ1-1|.|.|14|TRBV6-1
CASRRHVGNTEAFF
TGTGCCAGCAGGCGACATGTGGGGAACACTGAAGCTTTCTTT
>TRBJ2-2|.|.|13|TRBV6-4
CAIFPGKTGELFF
TGTGCCATTTTTCCAGGGAAAACCGGGGAGCTGTTTTTT
>TRBJ2-1|.|.|11|TRBV28
CASSFVDEQFF
TGTGCCAGCAGTTTTGTCGATGAGCAGTTCTTC
>TRBJ2-2|.|.|15|TRBV19
CASTPRGIYTGELFF
TGTGCCAGTACCCCAAGAGGGATCTACACCGGGGAGCTGTTTTTT
>TRBJ2-7|.|.|12|TRBV30
CAWSWENYEQYF
TGTGCCTGGAGTTGGGAGAACTACGAGCAGTACTTC
>TRBJ2-1|.|.|11|TRBV30
CAWRDYNEQFF
TGTGCCTGGCGGGACTACAATGAGCAGTTCTTC
>TRBJ2-7|TRBD1|.|14|TRBV6-5
CASIRQGPLNEQYF
TGTGCCAGCATCCGACAGGGGCCCCTTAACGAGCAGTACTTC
>TRBJ1-2|TRBD1|.|15|TRBV28
CASSLWTGGLNGYTF
TGTGCCAGCAGTTTATGGACAGGGGGGTTAAATGGCTACACCTTC
>TRBJ1-1|.|once|14|TRBV11-2
CASSLGSRVTEAFF
TGTGCCAGCAGCTTAGGGAGCAGGGTCACTGAAGCTTTCTTT
>TRBJ1-5|.|few|14|TRBV27
CASSFTGQGQPQHF
TGTGCCAGCAGCTTTACAGGGCAAGGTCAGCCCCAGCATTTT
>TRBJ2-3|.|.|14|TRBV18
CASSPRTSTDTQYF
TGTGCCAGCTCACCACGGACTAGCACAGATACGCAGTATTTT
>TRBJ1-2|.|.|15|TRBV11-2
CASSLSTGSGYGYTF
TGTGCCAGCAGCTTATCAACAGGGTCAGGTTATGGCTACACCTTC
>TRBJ2-1|.|.|15|TRBV27
CASSLSGSTVNEQFF
TGTGCCAGCAGTTTATCGGGTTCGACTGTCAATGAGCAGTTCTTC
>TRBJ2-5|.|.|13|TRBV13
CASSSGTSETQYF
TGTGCCAGCAGCTCGGGGACATCGGAGACCCAGTACTTC
>TRBJ2-2|.|.|14|TRBV7-2
CASSLARYTGELFF
TGTGCCAGCAGCTTAGCCAGGTACACCGGGGAGCTGTTTTTT
>TRBJ2-1|.|.|13|TRBV6-5
CASSVTRRNEQFF
TGTGCCAGCAGTGTTACTCGGAGGAATGAGCAGTTCTTC
>TRBJ1-2|.|.|14|TRBV7-8
CASSSLDTYYGYTF
TGTGCCAGCAGCTCCCTGGACACCTACTATGGCTACACCTTC
>TRBJ2-2|.|.|14|TRBV11-2
CASSSLTGIGELFF
TGTGCCAGCAGCTCACTAACGGGGATCGGGGAGCTGTTTTTT
>TRBJ1-1|.|.|13|TRBV30
CAWEVRRNTEAFF
TGTGCCTGGGAGGTGCGAAGAAACACTGAAGCTTTCTTT
>TRBJ1-1|.|.|13|TRBV7-9
CASSLQENTEAFF
TGTGCCAGCAGCTTACAGGAGAACACTGAAGCTTTCTTT
>TRBJ1-1|TRBD1|.|14|TRBV10-3
CAINDRERSTEAFF
TGTGCCATCAACGACAGGGAACGGAGCACTGAAGCTTTCTTT
>TRBJ2-7|.|.|16|TRBV18
CASSPQEGKSSYEQYF
TGTGCCAGCTCACCACAGGAGGGGAAGAGCTCCTACGAGCAGTACTTC
>TRBJ2-7|.|.|17|TRBV9
CATSRCGATAFRYEQYF
TGTGCCACCAGTCGATGCGGGGCAACTGCCTTCCGCTACGAGCAGTACTTC
>TRBJ2-7|.|.|12|TRBV14
CASSLSFYEQYF
TGTGCCAGCAGCCTGAGTTTCTACGAGCAGTACTTC
>TRBJ2-1|.|.|16|TRBV5-6
CASSLWAGGSYNEQFF
TGTGCCAGCAGCCTCTGGGCGGGTGGCTCCTACAATGAGCAGTTCTTC
>TRBJ2-5|TRBD2|.|16|TRBV15
CATSPRLAGPWETQYF
TGTGCCACCAGCCCTCGACTAGCCGGACCGTGGGAGACCCAGTACTTC
>TRBJ2-5|TRBD2|.|16|TRBV10-3
CAISPGTSGGEETQYF
TGTGCCATCAGTCCCGGGACTAGCGGGGGGGAAGAGACCCAGTACTTC
>TRBJ2-7|TRBD1|.|15|TRBV6-5
CASSYGTGKGEEQYF
TGTGCCAGCAGTTACGGGACAGGCAAGGGGGAGGAGCAGTACTTC
>TRBJ2-1|TRBD2|.|15|TRBV10-3
CAISETSGSFDEQFF
TGTGCCATCAGTGAGACTAGCGGGAGTTTCGATGAGCAGTTCTTC
>TRBJ1-1|.|once|15|TRBV18
CASSPPLGVGTEAFF
TGTGCCAGCTCACCACCGCTGGGAGTGGGGACTGAAGCTTTCTTT